Listed here are 6 T cell receptor beta chains from one sample, sequenced in a study of T cell changes during pregnancy in multiple sclerosis. Libraries were prepared by immunoSEQ multiplex PCR; TCRdb keeps only in-frame clonotypes and omits some of them. The sample includes about 64,000 clones, roughly 91% of them seen just once. Specimen: peripheral blood, collected in the third trimester of pregnancy. These receptors were taken from a female donor in good health, enrolled as a control in a pregnancy study.

The chain employs TRBV7-9 and TRBJ2-3; 8 positions agree with TRBD2. Germline V gene sequence: CDR1 SEHNR, CDR2 FQNEAQ (reference sequence). This CDR3 has 15 amino acids. The junction had 8 bases not matched to a gene; V was cut back by 6 bases and J by 3 bases. The CDR3 sequence: CASSVRGGETDTQYF. CDR3 DNA sequence: TGTGCCAGCAGTGTTCGGGGGGGGGAAACAGATACGCAGTATTTT.

The V gene is TRBV5-1, the J gene TRBJ2-5, with 8 positions matching TRBD1. The junction had 9 bases not matched to a gene; V was cut back by 4 bases and J by 4 bases. Germline V CDR1 and CDR2: SGHRS, YFSETQ. The CDR3 totals 15 residues. The CDR3 DNA sequence: TGCGCCAGCAGCCCCCGACAGGGGAACCCAGAGACCCAGTACTTC. Its protein product is CASSPRQGNPETQYF.

This clone turned up a few times. The CDR3: CSATGDGEKLFF. CDR3 DNA sequence: TGCAGCGCGACAGGGGACGGCGAAAAACTGTTTTTT. The V call is TRBV29-1, the J call TRBJ1-4; 8 nucleotides line up with TRBD1. Trimming at V came to 7 bases and at J to 8 bases, leaving 6 bases not matched to a gene. This CDR3 is 12 amino acids long. Germline lookup yields CDR1 SQVTM and CDR2 ANQGSEA.

The chain carries TRBV6-6 and TRBJ1-1; 10 bases match TRBD1. CDR1 is MNHNY and CDR2 is SVGAGI in the germline V gene (reference sequence). With V trimmed by 5 bases and J by 10 bases, 10 bases remained unmatched. The length of the CDR3 is 14 residues. The DNA for the CDR3 is TGTGCCAGCAGTAGATATGGACAGGGGGACGCAGCTTTCTTT. It translates to CASSRYGQGDAAFF.

The chain recombines TRBV7-2 with TRBJ2-3; 14 nucleotides agree with TRBD2. Germline trimming cut 6 bases from V and 3 bases from J; bases unmatched to any gene: 11. This CDR3 is 18 amino acids long. The V gene's germline CDR1 is SGHTA and CDR2 FQGNSA. CDR3 protein: CTSRQTSGGGGLTDTQYF. CDR3 bases: TGTACCAGCAGACAGACTAGCGGGGGGGGTGGGTTAACAGATACGCAGTATTTT.

The V gene is TRBV6-6, the J gene TRBJ2-7; 9 nucleotides agree with TRBD1. The CDR3 extends over 15 amino acids. From germline, CDR1 is MNHNY and CDR2 SVGAGI (reference sequence). Germline trimming cut 2 bases from V and 3 bases from J; bases unmatched to any gene: 5. DNA of the CDR3: TGTGCCAGCAGTTACCCTGGGACAGGGAGCTACGAGCAGTACTTC. Protein product: CASSYPGTGSYEQYF.